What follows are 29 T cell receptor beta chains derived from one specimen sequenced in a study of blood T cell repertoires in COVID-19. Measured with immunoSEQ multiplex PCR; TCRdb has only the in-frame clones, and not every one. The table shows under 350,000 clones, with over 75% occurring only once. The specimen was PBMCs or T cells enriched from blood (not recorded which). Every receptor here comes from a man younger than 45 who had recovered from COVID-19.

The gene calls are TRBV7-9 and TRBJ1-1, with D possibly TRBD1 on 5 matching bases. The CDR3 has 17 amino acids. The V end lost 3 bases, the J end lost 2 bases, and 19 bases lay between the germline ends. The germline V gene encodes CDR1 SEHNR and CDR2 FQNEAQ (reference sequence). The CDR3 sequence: CASSFPRGGTRNTEAFF. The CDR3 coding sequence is TGTGCCAGCAGCTTCCCTAGGGGTGGAACTCGAAACACTGAAGCTTTCTTT. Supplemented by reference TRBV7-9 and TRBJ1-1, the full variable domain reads DTGVSQNPRHKITKRGQNVTFRCDPISEHNRLYWYRQTLGQGPEFLTYFQNEAQLEKSRLLSDRFSAERPKGSFSTLEIQRTEQGDSAMYLCASSFPRGGTRNTEAFFGQGTRLTVV.

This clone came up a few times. The CDR3 protein is CSVGRGYEQYF. CDR3 coding DNA: TGCAGTGTCGGCAGGGGCTACGAGCAGTACTTC. This sequence joins TRBV20-1 and TRBJ2-7, with D perhaps matching TRBD1 (6 bases). Trimming pared 7 bases from V and 3 bases from J, leaving 10 bases between. The germline CDR1 and CDR2 sequences are DFQATT and SNEGSKA (reference sequence). CDR3 length equals 11 residues.

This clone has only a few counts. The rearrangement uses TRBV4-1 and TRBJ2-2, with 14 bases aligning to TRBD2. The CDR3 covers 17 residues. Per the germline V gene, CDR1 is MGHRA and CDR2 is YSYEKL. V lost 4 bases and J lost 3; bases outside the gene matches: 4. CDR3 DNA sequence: TGCGCCAGCAGCCCGACTAGCGGGAGGGGATACACCGGGGAGCTGTTTTTT. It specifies CASSPTSGRGYTGELFF.

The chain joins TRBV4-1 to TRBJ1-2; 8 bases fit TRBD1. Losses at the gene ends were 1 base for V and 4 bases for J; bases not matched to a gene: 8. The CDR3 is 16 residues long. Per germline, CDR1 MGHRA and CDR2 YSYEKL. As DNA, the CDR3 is TGCGCCAGCAGCCAAGGGCTCAGGGGGCGCGGCTATGGCTACACCTTC. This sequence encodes CASSQGLRGRGYGYTF.

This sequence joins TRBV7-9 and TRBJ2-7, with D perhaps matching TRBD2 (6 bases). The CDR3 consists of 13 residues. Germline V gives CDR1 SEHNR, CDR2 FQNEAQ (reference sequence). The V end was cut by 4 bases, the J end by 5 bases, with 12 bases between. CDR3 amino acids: CASSSGVAHEQYF. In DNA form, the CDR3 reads TGTGCCAGCAGCTCGGGGGTGGCCCACGAGCAGTACTTC.

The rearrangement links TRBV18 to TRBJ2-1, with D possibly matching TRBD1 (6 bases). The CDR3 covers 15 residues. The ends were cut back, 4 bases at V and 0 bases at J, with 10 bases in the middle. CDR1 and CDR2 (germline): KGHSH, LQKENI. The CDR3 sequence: CASSRQVSSYNEQFF. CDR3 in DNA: TGTGCCAGCTCACGACAGGTTAGCTCCTACAATGAGCAGTTCTTC.

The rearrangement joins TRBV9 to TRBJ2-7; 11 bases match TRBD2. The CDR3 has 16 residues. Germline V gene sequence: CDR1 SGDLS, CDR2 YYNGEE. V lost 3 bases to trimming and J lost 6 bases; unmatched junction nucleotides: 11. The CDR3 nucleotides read TGTGCCAGCAGCGCATATTCAGTAGCGGGAGGGGGCGAGCAGTACTTC. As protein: CASSAYSVAGGGEQYF.

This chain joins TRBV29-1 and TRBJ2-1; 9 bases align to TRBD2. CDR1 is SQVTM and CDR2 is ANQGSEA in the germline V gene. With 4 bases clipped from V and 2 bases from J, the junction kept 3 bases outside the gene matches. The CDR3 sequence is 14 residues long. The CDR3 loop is CSVVLAGAYNEQFF. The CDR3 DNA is TGCAGCGTTGTATTAGCGGGAGCCTACAATGAGCAGTTCTTC.

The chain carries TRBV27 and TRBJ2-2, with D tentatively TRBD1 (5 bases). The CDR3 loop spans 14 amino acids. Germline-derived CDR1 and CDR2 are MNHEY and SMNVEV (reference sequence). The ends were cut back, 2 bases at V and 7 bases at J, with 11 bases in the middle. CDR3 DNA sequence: TGTGCCAGCAGTTTAAGCAGGGTTGGCGGGGAGCTGTTTTTT. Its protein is CASSLSRVGGELFF.

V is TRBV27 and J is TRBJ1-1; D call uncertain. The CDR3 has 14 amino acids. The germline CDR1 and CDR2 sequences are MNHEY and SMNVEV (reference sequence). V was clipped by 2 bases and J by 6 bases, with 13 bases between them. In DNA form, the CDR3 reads TGTGCCAGCAGTTTAAAGATAGTAGTGGCTGAAGCTTTCTTT. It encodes CASSLKIVVAEAFF.

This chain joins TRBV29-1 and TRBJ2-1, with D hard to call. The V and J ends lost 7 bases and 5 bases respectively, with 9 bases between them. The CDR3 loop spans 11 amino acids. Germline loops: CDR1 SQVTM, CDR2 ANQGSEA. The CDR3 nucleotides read TGCAGCGAAATGGGCCACAATGAGCAGTTCTTC. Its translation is CSEMGHNEQFF.

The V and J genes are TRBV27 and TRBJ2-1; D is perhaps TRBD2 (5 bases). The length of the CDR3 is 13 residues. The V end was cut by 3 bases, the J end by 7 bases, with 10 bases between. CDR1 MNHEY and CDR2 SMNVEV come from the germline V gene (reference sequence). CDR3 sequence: CASSFGGLNEQFF. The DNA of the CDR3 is TGTGCCAGCAGTTTCGGCGGGCTGAATGAGCAGTTCTTC.

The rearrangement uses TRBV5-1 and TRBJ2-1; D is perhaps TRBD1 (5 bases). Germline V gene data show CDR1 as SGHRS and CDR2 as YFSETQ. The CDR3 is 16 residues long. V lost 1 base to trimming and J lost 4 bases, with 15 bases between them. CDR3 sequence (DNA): TGCGCCAGCAGCTTGACCCCGGCCCAGGGTTACAATGAGCAGTTCTTC. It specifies CASSLTPAQGYNEQFF.

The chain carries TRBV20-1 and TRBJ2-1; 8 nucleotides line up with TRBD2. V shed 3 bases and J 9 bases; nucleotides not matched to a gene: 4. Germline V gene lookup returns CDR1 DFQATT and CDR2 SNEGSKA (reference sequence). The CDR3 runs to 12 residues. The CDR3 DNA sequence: TGCAGTGCTAGTCGGGAGGGGGGTGAGCAGTTCTTC. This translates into CSASREGGEQFF.

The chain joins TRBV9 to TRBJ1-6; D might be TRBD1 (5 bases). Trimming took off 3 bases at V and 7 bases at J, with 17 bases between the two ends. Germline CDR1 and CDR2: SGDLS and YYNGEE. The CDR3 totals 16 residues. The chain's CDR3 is CASSAPGGGSNSPLHF. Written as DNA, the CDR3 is TGTGCCAGCAGCGCCCCCGGGGGGGGGTCAAATTCACCCCTCCACTTT.

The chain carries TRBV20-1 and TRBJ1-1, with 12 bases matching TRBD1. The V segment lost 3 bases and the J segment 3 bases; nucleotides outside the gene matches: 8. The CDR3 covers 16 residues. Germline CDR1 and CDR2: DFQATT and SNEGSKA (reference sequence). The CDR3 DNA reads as TGCAGTGCTAGTTTCCCGGGACAGGGGGCTGACACTGAAGCTTTCTTT. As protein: CSASFPGQGADTEAFF.

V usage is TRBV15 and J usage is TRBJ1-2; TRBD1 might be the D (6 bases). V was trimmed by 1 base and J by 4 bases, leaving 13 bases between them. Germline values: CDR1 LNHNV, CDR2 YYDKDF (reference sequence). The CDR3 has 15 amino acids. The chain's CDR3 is CATSRVRGGGYGYTF. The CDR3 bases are TGTGCCACCAGCAGAGTGAGAGGGGGTGGCTATGGCTACACCTTC.

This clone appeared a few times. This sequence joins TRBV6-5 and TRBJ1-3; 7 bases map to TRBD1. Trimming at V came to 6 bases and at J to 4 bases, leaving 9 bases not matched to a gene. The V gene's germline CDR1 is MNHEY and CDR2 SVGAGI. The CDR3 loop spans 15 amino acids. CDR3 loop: CASSGTGAGGNTIYF. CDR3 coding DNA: TGTGCCAGCAGCGGAACAGGGGCTGGGGGAAACACCATATATTTT.

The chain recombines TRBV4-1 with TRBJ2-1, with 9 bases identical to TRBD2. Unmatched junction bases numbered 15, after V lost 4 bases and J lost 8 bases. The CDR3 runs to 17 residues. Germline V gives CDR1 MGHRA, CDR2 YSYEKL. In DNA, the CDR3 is TGCGCCAGCAGCCCAGGTCGCGGCGGGGGGGCCATGGATGAGCAGTTCTTC. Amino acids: CASSPGRGGGAMDEQFF.

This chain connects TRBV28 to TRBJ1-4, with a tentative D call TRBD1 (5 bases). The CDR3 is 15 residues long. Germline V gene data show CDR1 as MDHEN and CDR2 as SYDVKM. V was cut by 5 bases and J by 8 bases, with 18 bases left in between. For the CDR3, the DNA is TGTGCCAGCAGTATCCTCTCAGGGCTGGAGGAAAAACTGTTTTTT. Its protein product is CASSILSGLEEKLFF.

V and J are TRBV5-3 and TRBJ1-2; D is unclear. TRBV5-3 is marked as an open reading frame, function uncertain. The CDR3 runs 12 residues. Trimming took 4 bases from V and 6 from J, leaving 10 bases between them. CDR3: CARSHLPHGYTF. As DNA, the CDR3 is TGTGCCAGAAGCCACCTACCTCATGGCTACACCTTC.

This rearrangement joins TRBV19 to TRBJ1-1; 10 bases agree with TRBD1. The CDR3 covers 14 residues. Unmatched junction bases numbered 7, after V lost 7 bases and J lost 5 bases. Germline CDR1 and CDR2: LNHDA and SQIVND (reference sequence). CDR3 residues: CASIKTGGWTEAFF. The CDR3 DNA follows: TGTGCCAGTATAAAGACAGGGGGCTGGACTGAAGCTTTCTTT.

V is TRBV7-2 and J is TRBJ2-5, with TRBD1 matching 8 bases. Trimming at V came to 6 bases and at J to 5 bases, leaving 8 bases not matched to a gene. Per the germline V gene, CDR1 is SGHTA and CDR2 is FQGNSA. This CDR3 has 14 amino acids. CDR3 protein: CASRLTGGGETQYF. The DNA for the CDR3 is TGTGCCAGCAGACTAACAGGGGGTGGGGAGACCCAGTACTTC.

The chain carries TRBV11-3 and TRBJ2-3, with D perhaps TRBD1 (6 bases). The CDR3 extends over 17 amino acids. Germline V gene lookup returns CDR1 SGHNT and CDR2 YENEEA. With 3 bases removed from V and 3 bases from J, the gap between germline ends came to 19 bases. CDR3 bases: TGTGCCAGCAGCTTTCAGGGGTGGGACCTTTCAACAGATACGCAGTATTTT. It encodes CASSFQGWDLSTDTQYF.

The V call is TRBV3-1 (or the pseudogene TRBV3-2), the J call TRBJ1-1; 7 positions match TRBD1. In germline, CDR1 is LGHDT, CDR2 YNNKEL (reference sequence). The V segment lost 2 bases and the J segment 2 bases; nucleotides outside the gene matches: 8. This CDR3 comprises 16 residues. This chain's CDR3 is CASSQTGQTINTEAFF. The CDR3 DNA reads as TGTGCCAGCAGCCAAACGGGACAGACCATTAACACTGAAGCTTTCTTT.

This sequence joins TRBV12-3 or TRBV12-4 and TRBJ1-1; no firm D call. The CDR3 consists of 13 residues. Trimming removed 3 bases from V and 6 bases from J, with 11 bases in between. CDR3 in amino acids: CASSFRGRAEAFF. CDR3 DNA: TGTGCCAGCAGTTTTCGAGGGAGGGCTGAAGCTTTCTTT.

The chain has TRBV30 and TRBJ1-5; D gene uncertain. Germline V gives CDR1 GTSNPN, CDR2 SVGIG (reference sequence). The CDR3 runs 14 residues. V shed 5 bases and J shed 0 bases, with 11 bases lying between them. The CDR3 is CAWGSYGSNQPQHF. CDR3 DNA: TGTGCCTGGGGTTCCTATGGTAGCAATCAGCCCCAGCATTTT.

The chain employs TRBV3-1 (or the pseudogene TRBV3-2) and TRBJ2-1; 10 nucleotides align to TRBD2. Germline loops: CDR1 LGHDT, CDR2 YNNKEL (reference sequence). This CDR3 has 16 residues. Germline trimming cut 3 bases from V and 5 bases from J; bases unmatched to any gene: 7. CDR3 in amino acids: CASSQDLAGAHNEQFF. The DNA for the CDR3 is TGTGCCAGCAGCCAGGATCTAGCGGGAGCCCACAATGAGCAGTTCTTC.

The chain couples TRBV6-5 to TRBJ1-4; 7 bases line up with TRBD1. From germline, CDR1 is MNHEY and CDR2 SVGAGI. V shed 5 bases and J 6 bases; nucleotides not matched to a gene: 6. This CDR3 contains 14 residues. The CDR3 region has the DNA TGTGCCAGCAGTCACAGGGGTGGGGATGAAAAACTGTTTTTT. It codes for CASSHRGGDEKLFF.